The rows below give T cell receptor beta chains drawn from one sample of a study of identical twins. TCRdb processed the 5' RACE reads anew with MiXCR; each CDR3 protein has one entry. The table has 200,000 or so distinct CDR3 sequences, 6.5% to 8.5% seen once. Another study also made use of these data, one on yellow fever vaccine responses in identical twins.

The source material was memory (CD45RO+) T cells sorted from blood. The receptors originated from a woman aged 18-29 years in good health. CDR3s include the opening cysteine and the closing phenylalanine or tryptophan. A D gene is named only where the DNA matches it firmly. Some rows mark clone size as missing; the rest say once, few, many or name a class of expanded clone.

TRBV27	TRBJ2-1	many	.	CASSLSRFDEQFF	TGTGCCAGCAGTTTATCACGCTTCGATGAGCAGTTCTTC
TRBV4-3	TRBJ2-1	many	.	CASSQDGSGSDEQFF	TGCGCCAGCAGCCAAGATGGATCAGGGTCGGATGAGCAGTTCTTC
TRBV20-1	TRBJ2-5	.	TRBD1	CSSDDRQGPGETQYF	TGCAGTTCTGATGATAGACAGGGCCCCGGGGAGACCCAGTACTTC
TRBV11-2	TRBJ2-1	few	.	CASGTGIGSYNEQFF	TGTGCCAGCGGGACGGGTATTGGCTCCTACAATGAGCAGTTCTTC
TRBV28	TRBJ1-2	few	.	CASSPDIGYGYTF	TGTGCCAGCAGTCCGGACATCGGCTATGGCTACACCTTC
TRBV20-1	TRBJ1-1	.	.	CSASQANTEAFF	TGCAGTGCCTCACAGGCGAACACTGAAGCTTTCTTT
TRBV20-1	TRBJ2-1	.	TRBD1	CSGGQGANEQFF	TGCAGTGGGGGACAGGGGGCCAATGAGCAGTTCTTC
TRBV18	TRBJ2-7	.	.	CASSPGGGSSYEQYF	TGTGCCAGCTCCCCCGGTGGTGGGAGCTCCTACGAGCAGTACTTC
TRBV7-2	TRBJ2-5	many	TRBD2	CASSLGLAVMETQYF	TGTGCCAGCAGCTTAGGACTAGCGGTGATGGAGACCCAGTACTTC
TRBV29-1	TRBJ2-3	many	.	CSVVSPASTDTQYF	TGCAGCGTTGTCTCGCCAGCATCCACAGATACGCAGTATTTT
TRBV5-1	TRBJ1-5	.	TRBD1	CASSPTGEKYQPQHF	TGCGCCAGCAGCCCCACAGGGGAAAAGTATCAGCCCCAGCATTTT
TRBV6-5	TRBJ2-3	few	.	CASRDPTDTQYF	TGTGCCAGCAGAGACCCCACAGATACGCAGTATTTT
TRBV5-1	TRBJ2-7	few	TRBD2	CASSLGTSGIYEQYF	TGCGCCAGCAGCTTGGGGACTAGCGGGATATACGAGCAGTACTTC
TRBV6-5	TRBJ2-1	many	.	CASSYSTGYNEQFF	TGTGCCAGCAGTTACTCCACAGGCTACAATGAGCAGTTCTTC
TRBV29-1	TRBJ2-2	many	TRBD1	CSPTRGDRGNTGELFF	TGCAGCCCTACCCGGGGGGACAGGGGAAACACCGGGGAGCTGTTTTTT
TRBV10-3	TRBJ2-5	few	TRBD2	CAISESASGAAETQYF	TGTGCCATCAGTGAGTCGGCTAGCGGGGCGGCTGAGACCCAGTACTTC
TRBV14	TRBJ2-2	few	.	CASSQVSVTGELFF	TGTGCCAGCAGCCAAGTTTCGGTCACCGGGGAGCTGTTTTTT
TRBV15	TRBJ2-1	many	.	CATSSPHQGGGNEQFF	TGTGCCACCAGCAGCCCCCACCAAGGGGGGGGCAATGAGCAGTTCTTC
TRBV4-2	TRBJ2-1	few	TRBD2	CASSQDIGTSNYNEQFF	TGTGCCAGCAGCCAAGATATCGGGACTAGCAACTACAATGAGCAGTTCTTC
TRBV30	TRBJ2-7	few	.	CAWRQGYEQYF	TGTGCCTGGAGGCAGGGCTACGAGCAGTACTTC
TRBV4-3	TRBJ2-7	.	.	CASSRGVDYEQYF	TGCGCCAGCAGCCGAGGGGTGGACTACGAGCAGTACTTC
TRBV5-1	TRBJ2-3	few	TRBD2	CASSPGLAATDTQYF	TGCGCCAGCAGCCCAGGACTAGCGGCTACAGATACGCAGTATTTT
TRBV27	TRBJ1-1	.	.	CASRLGRVNTEAFF	TGTGCCAGCAGGTTAGGCAGAGTGAACACTGAAGCTTTCTTT
TRBV6-1	TRBJ2-7	many	TRBD2	CASSVTSGSDEQYF	TGTGCCAGCAGTGTGACTAGCGGGAGCGACGAGCAGTACTTC
TRBV11-1	TRBJ2-3	few	TRBD1	CASSRLGQGTDTQYF	TGTGCCAGCAGCCGATTGGGACAGGGGACAGATACGCAGTATTTT
TRBV2	TRBJ2-7	many	TRBD1	CASSGTGPTYEQYF	TGTGCCAGCAGCGGGACAGGACCCACCTACGAGCAGTACTTC
TRBV3-1	TRBJ2-7	.	.	CASSLGVAGSYEQYF	TGTGCCAGCAGCCTCGGGGTCGCCGGTTCCTACGAGCAGTACTTC
TRBV4-2	TRBJ2-7	many	.	CASSQDQPGAYEQYF	TGTGCCAGCAGCCAAGATCAACCGGGAGCCTACGAGCAGTACTTC
TRBV20-1	TRBJ2-1	few	TRBD2	CSANGLAGGMGNEQFF	TGCAGTGCTAACGGACTAGCGGGAGGAATGGGTAATGAGCAGTTCTTC
TRBV11-1	TRBJ2-4	many	TRBD2	CASSPLAGRTSGGLAKNIQYF	TGTGCCAGCAGCCCCCTAGCCGGGAGGACTAGCGGGGGACTAGCCAAAAACATTCAGTACTTC
TRBV28	TRBJ2-1	many	.	CASSSLNEQFF	TGTGCCAGCAGTTCGCTAAATGAGCAGTTCTTC
TRBV28	TRBJ2-7	few	.	CASTGTVGGQYF	TGTGCCAGCACCGGGACCGTAGGAGGGCAGTACTTC
TRBV24-1	TRBJ2-2	many	TRBD1	CATSGISGGANTGELFF	TGTGCCACCAGTGGAATTTCAGGGGGCGCGAACACCGGGGAGCTGTTTTTT
TRBV4-2	TRBJ2-2	.	.	CASRRDPSSWGTGELFF	TGTGCCAGCAGAAGGGATCCCTCTTCGTGGGGCACCGGGGAGCTGTTTTTT
TRBV7-2	TRBJ2-7	.	.	CASSLYPGVREQYF	TGTGCCAGCAGCTTATACCCGGGAGTACGGGAGCAGTACTTC
TRBV18	TRBJ2-5	few	TRBD1	CASSTRSGGRETQYF	TGTGCCAGCTCAACACGATCAGGGGGACGAGAGACCCAGTACTTC
TRBV6-2/TRBV6-3	TRBJ2-5	.	.	CASSYSNGVSQETQYF	TGTGCCAGCAGTTACTCCAACGGGGTTAGTCAAGAGACCCAGTACTTC
TRBV3-1	TRBJ2-7	few	TRBD2	CASGLAGGHYEQYF	TGTGCCAGCGGACTAGCGGGAGGGCACTACGAGCAGTACTTC
TRBV12-3/TRBV12-4	TRBJ2-1	many	TRBD1	CASSHRGEQFF	TGTGCCAGCAGCCACAGGGGCGAGCAGTTCTTC
TRBV4-1	TRBJ2-3	.	.	CASSQVRTDTDTQYF	TGCGCCAGCAGCCAAGTTAGGACAGACACAGATACGCAGTATTTT
TRBV24-1	TRBJ2-1	many	TRBD2	CATAPSGNYNEQFF	TGTGCCACCGCGCCTAGCGGGAACTACAATGAGCAGTTCTTC
TRBV5-5	TRBJ2-1	.	.	CASSLGSPGFNGNEQFF	TGTGCCAGCAGCTTGGGATCCCCAGGGTTTAATGGCAATGAGCAGTTCTTC
TRBV20-1	TRBJ1-1	many	TRBD1	CSAIGRDRGEAFF	TGCAGTGCTATTGGCCGGGACAGGGGTGAAGCTTTCTTT
TRBV11-2	TRBJ2-7	.	.	CASSLGQGSSYEQYF	TGTGCCAGCAGCTTAGGGCAGGGGAGCTCCTACGAGCAGTACTTC
TRBV27	TRBJ2-1	.	TRBD2	CASSPQLAGASYNEQFF	TGTGCCAGCAGTCCCCAACTAGCGGGAGCATCCTACAATGAGCAGTTCTTC
TRBV20-1	TRBJ1-5	.	.	CSARGGHRNQPQHF	TGCAGTGCTAGGGGGGGACACCGCAATCAGCCCCAGCATTTT
TRBV27	TRBJ2-4	few	TRBD1	CASSAIQGWENIQYF	TGTGCCAGCAGTGCGATACAGGGGTGGGAAAACATTCAGTACTTC
TRBV28	TRBJ2-6	.	.	CASQTSGVPSGANVLTF	TGTGCCAGCCAAACCTCAGGGGTCCCCTCTGGGGCCAACGTCCTGACTTTC
TRBV20-1	TRBJ1-1	few	.	CSARRQANTEAFF	TGCAGTGCAAGAAGACAGGCGAACACTGAAGCTTTCTTT
TRBV11-2	TRBJ2-7	.	TRBD1	CASTPQGVTDRVPGGQYF	TGTGCCAGCACCCCTCAAGGGGTTACGGACAGGGTTCCCGGGGGGCAGTACTTC
TRBV27	TRBJ1-5	few	.	CASSFRGDGGQPQHF	TGTGCCAGCAGTTTTCGGGGCGATGGAGGTCAGCCCCAGCATTTT
TRBV4-1	TRBJ2-5	many	.	CASSRQEQETQYF	TGCGCCAGCAGCCGGCAGGAACAAGAGACCCAGTACTTC